This T cell receptor (beta chain) originates from a study of blood T cell repertoires in COVID-19 (dated by TCRdb to the early 2020s). For the wider study: Samples covering the acute and convalescent phases of COVID-19 were provided by collaborators in the United States, Italy and Spain. The material from the prospective study consisted of cDNA or gDNA derived from T cells, B-cell-depleted T cells, or PBMCs. Subjects who had been exposed to COVID-19, were actively infected with it, or had recovered from it provided the deeply sampled blood TCRbeta repertoires that made up the dataset. The repertoires were released in a freely available public database meant as a resource for research on the immune response to SARS-CoV-2. Samples came from the ongoing ImmuneRACE study (first 160 participants) plus 1,254 subjects from 6 global collaborators. The sample metadata nearly always contained a de-identified subject ID, COVID-19 status, age in years and sex. HLA class I and class II types, where available, came from metadata supplied by the sample provider rather than from assay-based typing.

General findings and caveats noted by the study authors: The quantity of clinical and demographic metadata differed by source and by participant and was supplied without curation.

Collaborating institutions collected whole blood in K2EDTA tubes following their own protocols. Collaborator samples were shipped for TCRbeta analysis as frozen whole blood, isolated PBMCs, or DNA extracted from either sample type. In regard to this clone: Its antigen is currently not known. Base qualities are not recorded, but no much larger clone differs from it by a single base.

At the junction V is shortened by 2 bases and J by 3 bases, with 11 bases in between. The germline V gene encodes CDR1 SNHLY and CDR2 FYNNEI. The CDR3 goes from the cysteine to the phenylalanine over 14 residues. Only the CDR3 DNA stays, 42 bases, in frame from base 1. TCRbeta CDR3 regions were amplified from genomic DNA by means of the immunoSEQ Assay, a bias-controlled multiplex PCR. The authors processed their data as follows. The number of nucleated cells in each sample was estimated from the amplification of reference gene primers within the assay. To quantify the absolute abundance of each unique TCRbeta CDR3 rearrangement, sequence reads were collapsed and filtered. Productive Simpson clonality was computed per sample as the square root of Simpson's diversity index over productive rearrangements. TCRdb holds this immuneACCESS table with in-frame rearrangements only. Some clones are missing; in checked studies, unresolved V genes explain under half, and the rest has no known cause. V and J calls and clone size are as listed in that table; D and trimming were resolved from the DNA. The sample table holds around 300,000 clones, of which 88% were seen once. The top ten hold over 8% of the sample.

This TCR was recovered from a young man with active or convalescent COVID-19. This sequence uses TRBV2 and TRBJ2-7; the best D guess is TRBD1, with 5 bases matching. Sequenced input: peripheral blood. The bases are TGTGCCAGCAGTGAAATAGGGGCGGTCTACGAGCAGTACTTC. Translated, this is CASSEIGAVYEQYF.